This TCR beta chain emerged from a study of spatial heterogeneity in lung cancer. CDR1 SGHTA and CDR2 FQGNSA come from the germline V gene. CDR3 length: 15 residues. The V and J ends lost 7 bases and 7 bases, in that order; junction bases with no gene match: 9. TCRdb re-derived calls from the 5' RACE reads in MiXCR, one entry per CDR3 protein. The sample holds tens of thousands of distinct CDR3 sequences, around 3.1% seen once. At least ten counts were recorded for this clonotype. Noted time point: sample taken at primary tumor resection. The sample in question was normal lung tissue next to the tumor, obtained at surgery. The TCR was taken from a male donor with early-stage non-small cell lung cancer. The V and J genes are TRBV7-2 and TRBJ2-1; 11 bases are a match to TRBD2. In nucleotides, the CDR3 is TGTGCCAGCAACCAGGGACTAGCGGAAGGGAATGAGCAGTTCTTC. It codes for CASNQGLAEGNEQFF.